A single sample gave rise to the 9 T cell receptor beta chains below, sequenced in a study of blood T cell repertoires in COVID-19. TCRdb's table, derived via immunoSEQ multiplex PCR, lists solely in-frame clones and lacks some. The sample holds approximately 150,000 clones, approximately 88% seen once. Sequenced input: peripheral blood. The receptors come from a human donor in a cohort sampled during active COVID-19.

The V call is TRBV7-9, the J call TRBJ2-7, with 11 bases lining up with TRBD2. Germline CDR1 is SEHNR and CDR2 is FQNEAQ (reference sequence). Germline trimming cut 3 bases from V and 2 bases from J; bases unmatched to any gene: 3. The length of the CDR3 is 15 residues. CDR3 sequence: CASSFRSGGAYEQYF. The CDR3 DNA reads TGTGCCAGCAGCTTCCGTAGCGGGGGGGCCTACGAGCAGTACTTC.

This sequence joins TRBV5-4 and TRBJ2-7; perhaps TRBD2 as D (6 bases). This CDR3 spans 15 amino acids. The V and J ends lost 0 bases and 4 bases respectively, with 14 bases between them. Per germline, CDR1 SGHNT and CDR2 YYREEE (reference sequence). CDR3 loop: CASSLGGGEIYEQYF. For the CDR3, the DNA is TGTGCCAGCAGCTTGGGAGGCGGGGAGATTTACGAGCAGTACTTC.

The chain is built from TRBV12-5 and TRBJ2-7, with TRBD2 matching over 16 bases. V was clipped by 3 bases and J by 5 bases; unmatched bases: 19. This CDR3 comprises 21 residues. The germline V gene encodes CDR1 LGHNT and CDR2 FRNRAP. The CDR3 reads CASGFITGTSGGDHGFHEQYF. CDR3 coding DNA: TGTGCTAGTGGTTTCATCACTGGGACTAGCGGGGGGGACCACGGTTTCCACGAGCAGTACTTC.

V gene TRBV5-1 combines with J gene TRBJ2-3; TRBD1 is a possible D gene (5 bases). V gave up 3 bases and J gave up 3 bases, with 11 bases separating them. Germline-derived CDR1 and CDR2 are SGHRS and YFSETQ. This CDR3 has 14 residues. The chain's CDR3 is CASSYQGWTDTQYF. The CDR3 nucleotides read TGCGCCAGCAGCTACCAGGGTTGGACAGATACGCAGTATTTT.

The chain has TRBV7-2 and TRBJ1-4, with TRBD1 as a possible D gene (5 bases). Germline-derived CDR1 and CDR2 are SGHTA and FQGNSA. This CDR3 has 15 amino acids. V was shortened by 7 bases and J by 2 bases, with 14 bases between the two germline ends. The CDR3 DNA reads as TGTGCCAGCAATAGTCACGGGGGGACTAATGAAAAACTGTTTTTT. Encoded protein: CASNSHGGTNEKLFF. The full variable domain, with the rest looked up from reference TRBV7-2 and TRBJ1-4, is GAGVSQSPSNKVTEKGKDVELRCDPISGHTALYWYRQSLGQGLEFLIYFQGNSAPDKSGLPSDRFSAERTGGSVSTLTIQRTQQEDSAVYLCASNSHGGTNEKLFFGSGTQLSVL.

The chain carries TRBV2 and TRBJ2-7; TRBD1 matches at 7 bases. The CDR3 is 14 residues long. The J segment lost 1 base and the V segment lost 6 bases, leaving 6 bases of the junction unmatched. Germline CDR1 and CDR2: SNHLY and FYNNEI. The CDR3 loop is CASRGTASSYEQYF. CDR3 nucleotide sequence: TGTGCCAGCAGGGGGACAGCTTCGTCCTACGAGCAGTACTTC.

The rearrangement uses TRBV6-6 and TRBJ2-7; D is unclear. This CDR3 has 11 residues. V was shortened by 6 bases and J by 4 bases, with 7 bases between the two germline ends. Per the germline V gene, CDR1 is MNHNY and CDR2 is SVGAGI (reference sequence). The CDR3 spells CASSPLYEQYF. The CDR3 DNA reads TGTGCCAGCAGCCCCCTTTACGAGCAGTACTTC.

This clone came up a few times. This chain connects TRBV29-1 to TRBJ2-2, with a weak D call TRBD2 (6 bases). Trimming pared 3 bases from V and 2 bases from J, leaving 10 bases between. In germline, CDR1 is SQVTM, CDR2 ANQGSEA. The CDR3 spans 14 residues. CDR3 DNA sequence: TGCAGCGTTGAGCCTAGCGCCAACACCGGGGAGCTGTTTTTT. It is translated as CSVEPSANTGELFF.

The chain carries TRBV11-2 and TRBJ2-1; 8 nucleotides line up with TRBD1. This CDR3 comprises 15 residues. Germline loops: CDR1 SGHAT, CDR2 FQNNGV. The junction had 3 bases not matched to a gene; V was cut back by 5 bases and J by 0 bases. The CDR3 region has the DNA TGTGCCAGCAGCAGGGGGACAGGCTCCTACAATGAGCAGTTCTTC. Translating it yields CASSRGTGSYNEQFF.